This T cell receptor (beta chain) was sequenced during a study of shared clonotypes between healthy human individuals. Study overall: A donor's plate count was three for CD4 naive and three for CD4 memory; CD8 naive had two and CD8 memory one.

Study-level results: The four-donor shared clonotypes exceeded non-shared clonotypes in generation probability, with non-shared ones scoring lower. Measured sharing among donors was expected to vary with sequencing depth.

Naive CD8 cells comprised CD45RO-negative, CCR7-positively selected cells, excluding terminally differentiated effector memory CD45RA+ cells. Profiled with immunoSEQ multiplex PCR; TCRdb holds only in-frame clones, not every one. The data contain approximately 600,000 clones, approximately 95% of them singletons. About this clone: Its specificity is not known.

The CDR3 loop spans 16 amino acids. Germline assignment: CDR1 SSHAT and CDR2 FNYEAQ (reference sequence). V was clipped by 1 base and J by 5 bases; unmatched bases: 9. The clonotype originates from a woman in her 30s in good health. The gene calls are TRBV7-7 and TRBJ2-7; 9 bases map to TRBD1. The specimen sequenced was naive CD8+ T cells sorted from blood. CDR3 bases: TGTGCCAGCAGCTTAGGTAGGGGGACAGGGTCCGACGAGCAGTACTTC. Translated, it gives CASSLGRGTGSDEQYF.